The T cell receptor beta chain described here comes from a study of cytomegalovirus exposure and HLA in healthy donors. General study points: The likely origin of a cluster of highly shared sequence variants was a sequencing artifact. As a later analysis revealed, most CMV-associated TCR beta chains appeared HLA-restricted.

Of note for this clone: Its cognate antigen is unknown.

Use of 60 Vbeta and 13 Jbeta primers characterized the PCR. Sequencing used immunoSEQ multiplex PCR; TCRdb keeps in-frame clones, though not all of them. The table lists under 250,000 clones, around 86% of them singletons. The clonotype comes from a woman aged 35 to 49 in good health and CMV-seronegative. Sequences were obtained from PBMCs.

This CDR3 is CASSLDPTVNTEAFF. As DNA, the CDR3 is TGCGCCAGCAGCTTGGATCCCACAGTGAACACTGAAGCTTTCTTT. The chain is built from TRBV5-1 and TRBJ1-1; D unclear. V was cut by 0 bases and J by 0 bases, with 9 bases left in between. CDR3 size: 15 residues. Germline CDR1 is SGHRS and CDR2 is YFSETQ. Using reference TRBV5-1 and TRBJ1-1 for the parts outside the CDR3, the full variable domain is KAGVTQTPRYLIKTRGQQVTLSCSPISGHRSVSWYQQTPGQGLQFLFEYFSETQRNKGNFPGRFSGRQFSNSRSEMNVSTLELGDSALYLCASSLDPTVNTEAFFGQGTRLTVV.